This TCR beta chain was obtained from a study of response to subunit inactivated influenza vaccine. Study conclusions and caveats: Authors proposed each seasonal influenza vaccination draws in few new T cells.

On this clonotype: Its cognate antigen is unknown.

Per the germline V gene, CDR1 is SNHLY and CDR2 is FYNNEI. The ends were cut back, 3 bases at V and 1 base at J, with 8 bases in the middle. The CDR3 totals 14 residues. Each CDR3 protein gets one entry after TCRdb re-called the RT-PCR reads with MiXCR. The table records about 520,000 distinct CDR3 sequences, approximately 7.3% of them present only once. The sample consisted of PBMCs from blood, taken 23 months after vaccination. V gene TRBV2 combines with J gene TRBJ2-3; no clear D. The source is a man between 50 and 70 years old who received an inactivated influenza vaccine. CDR3 region: CASSDTSRTDTQYF. DNA of the CDR3: TGTGCCAGCAGTGACACTTCTCGCACAGATACGCAGTATTTT.